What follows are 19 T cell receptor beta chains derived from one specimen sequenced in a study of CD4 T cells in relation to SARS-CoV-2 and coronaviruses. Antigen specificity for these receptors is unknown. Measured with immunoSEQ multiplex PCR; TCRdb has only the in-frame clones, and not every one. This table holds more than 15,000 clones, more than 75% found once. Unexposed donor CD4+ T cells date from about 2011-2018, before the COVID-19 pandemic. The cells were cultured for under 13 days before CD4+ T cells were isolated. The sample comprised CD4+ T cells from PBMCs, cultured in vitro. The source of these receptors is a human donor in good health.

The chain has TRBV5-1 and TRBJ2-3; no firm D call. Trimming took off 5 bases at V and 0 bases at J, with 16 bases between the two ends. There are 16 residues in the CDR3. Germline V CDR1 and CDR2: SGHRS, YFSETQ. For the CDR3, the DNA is TGCGCCAGCAGTTGGCGGCCAACTTCTAGCACAGATACGCAGTATTTT. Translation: CASSWRPTSSTDTQYF.

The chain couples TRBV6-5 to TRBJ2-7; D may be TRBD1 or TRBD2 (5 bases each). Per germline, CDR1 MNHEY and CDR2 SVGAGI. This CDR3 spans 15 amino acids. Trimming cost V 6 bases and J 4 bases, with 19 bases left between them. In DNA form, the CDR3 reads TGTGCCAGCAGCCTAAAAAGGGACGGGGTGTACGAGCAGTACTTC. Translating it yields CASSLKRDGVYEQYF.

The CDR3 DNA reads TGTGCCAGTAGTATATCGAGACAAAGTCTTGCAGATACGCAGTATTTT. Translating it yields CASSISRQSLADTQYF. This rearrangement joins TRBV19 to TRBJ2-3; no clear D gene. CDR1 and CDR2 (germline): LNHDA, SQIVND (reference sequence). V was cut by 2 bases and J by 4 bases, with 16 bases left in between. The CDR3 is 16 amino acids.

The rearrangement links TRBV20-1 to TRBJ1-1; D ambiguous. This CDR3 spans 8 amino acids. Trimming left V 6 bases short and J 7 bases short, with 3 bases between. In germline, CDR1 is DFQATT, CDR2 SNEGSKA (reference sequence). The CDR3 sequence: CSANEAFF. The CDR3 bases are TGCAGTGCGAATGAAGCTTTCTTT.

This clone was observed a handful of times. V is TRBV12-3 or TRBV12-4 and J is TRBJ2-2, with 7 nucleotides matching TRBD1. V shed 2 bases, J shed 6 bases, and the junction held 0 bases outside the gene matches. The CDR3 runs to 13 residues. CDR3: CASSLQGAGELFF. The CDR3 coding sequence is TGTGCCAGCAGTTTACAGGGGGCCGGGGAGCTGTTTTTT.

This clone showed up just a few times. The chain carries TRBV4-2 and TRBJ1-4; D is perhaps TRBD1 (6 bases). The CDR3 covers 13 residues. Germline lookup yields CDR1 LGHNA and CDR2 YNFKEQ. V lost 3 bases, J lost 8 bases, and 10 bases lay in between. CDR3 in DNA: TGTGCCAGCAGCCAGGACAGCGGAGAAAAACTGTTTTTT. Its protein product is CASSQDSGEKLFF.

The CDR3 sequence is CASSEFGLRVYEQYF. The CDR3, as DNA: TGTGCCAGCAGTGAATTCGGCCTCAGGGTCTACGAGCAGTACTTC. The rearrangement uses TRBV6-1 and TRBJ2-7; D may be TRBD1 (5 bases). The CDR3 is 15 residues long. The germline V gene encodes CDR1 MNHNS and CDR2 SASEGT. Trimming took off 2 bases at V and 3 bases at J, with 14 bases between the two ends.

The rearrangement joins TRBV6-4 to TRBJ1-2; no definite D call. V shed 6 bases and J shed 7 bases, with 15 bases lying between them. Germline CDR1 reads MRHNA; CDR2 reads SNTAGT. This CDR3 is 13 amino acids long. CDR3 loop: CASRDPGRFGYTF. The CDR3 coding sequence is TGTGCCAGCAGAGATCCCGGGCGGTTTGGCTACACCTTC.

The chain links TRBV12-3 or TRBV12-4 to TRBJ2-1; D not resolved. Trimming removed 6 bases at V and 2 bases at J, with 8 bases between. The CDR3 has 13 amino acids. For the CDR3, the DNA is TGTGCCAGCAGGGAAAATACCTACAATGAGCAGTTCTTC. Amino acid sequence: CASRENTYNEQFF.

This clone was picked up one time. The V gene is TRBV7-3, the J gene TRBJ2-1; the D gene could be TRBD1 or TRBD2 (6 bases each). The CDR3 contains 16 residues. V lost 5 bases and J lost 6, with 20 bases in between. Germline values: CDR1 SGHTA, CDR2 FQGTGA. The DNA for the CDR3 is TGTGCCAGCAGCCCCATCGGGGGCGCAGGTATCAATGAGCAGTTCTTC. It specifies CASSPIGGAGINEQFF.

CDR3 loop: CASRRQGGYEQYF. CDR3 DNA sequence: TGTGCCAGCAGAAGACAGGGGGGGTACGAGCAGTACTTC. The V gene is TRBV3-1 (or the pseudogene TRBV3-2), the J gene TRBJ2-7; 9 bases fit TRBD1. The CDR3 loop spans 13 amino acids. Germline V CDR1 and CDR2: LGHDT, YNNKEL (reference sequence). V lost 6 bases, J lost 4 bases, and 4 bases stayed unmatched.

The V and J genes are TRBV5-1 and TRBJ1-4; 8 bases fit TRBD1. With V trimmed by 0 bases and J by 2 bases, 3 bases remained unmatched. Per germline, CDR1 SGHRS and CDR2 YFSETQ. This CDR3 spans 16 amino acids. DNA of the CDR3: TGCGCCAGCAGCTTGGGACAGGGGTCCACTAATGAAAAACTGTTTTTT. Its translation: CASSLGQGSTNEKLFF.

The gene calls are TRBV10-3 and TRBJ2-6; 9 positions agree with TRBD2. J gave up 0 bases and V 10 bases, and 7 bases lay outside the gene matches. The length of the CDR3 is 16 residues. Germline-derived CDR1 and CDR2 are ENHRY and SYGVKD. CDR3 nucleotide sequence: TGTGCCACGAGGGGGACTAGCCCCTCTGGGGCCAACGTCCTGACTTTC. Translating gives CATRGTSPSGANVLTF.

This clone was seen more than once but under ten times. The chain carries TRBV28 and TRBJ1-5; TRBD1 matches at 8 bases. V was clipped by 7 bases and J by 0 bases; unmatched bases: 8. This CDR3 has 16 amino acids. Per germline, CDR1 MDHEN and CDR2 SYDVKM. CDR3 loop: CASTSTGAYSNQPQHF. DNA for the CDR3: TGTGCCAGCACCTCGACAGGGGCTTATAGCAATCAGCCCCAGCATTTT.

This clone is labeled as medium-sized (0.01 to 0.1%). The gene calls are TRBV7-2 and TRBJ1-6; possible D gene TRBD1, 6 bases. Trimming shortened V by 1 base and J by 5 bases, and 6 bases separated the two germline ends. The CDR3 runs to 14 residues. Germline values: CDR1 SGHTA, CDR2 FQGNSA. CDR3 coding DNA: TGTGCCAGCAGCTTAGGGACAGATAATTCACCCCTCCACTTT. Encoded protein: CASSLGTDNSPLHF.

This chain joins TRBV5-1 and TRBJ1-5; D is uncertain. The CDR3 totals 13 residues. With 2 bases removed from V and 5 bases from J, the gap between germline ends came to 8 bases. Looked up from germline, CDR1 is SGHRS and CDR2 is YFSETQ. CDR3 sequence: CASSFGGDQPQHF. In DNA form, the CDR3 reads TGCGCCAGCAGCTTTGGCGGGGATCAGCCCCAGCATTTT.

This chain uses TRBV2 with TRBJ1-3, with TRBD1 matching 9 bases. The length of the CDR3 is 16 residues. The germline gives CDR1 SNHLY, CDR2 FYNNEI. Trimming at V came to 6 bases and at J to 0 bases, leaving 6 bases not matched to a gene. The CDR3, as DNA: TGTGCCAGCAGAAGCACAGGGGGCGGCTCTGGAAACACCATATATTTT. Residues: CASRSTGGGSGNTIYF.

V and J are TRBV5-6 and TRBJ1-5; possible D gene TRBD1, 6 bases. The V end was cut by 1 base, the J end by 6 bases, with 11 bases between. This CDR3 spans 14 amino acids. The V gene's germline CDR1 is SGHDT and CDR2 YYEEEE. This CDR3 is CASSLQGYGQPQHF. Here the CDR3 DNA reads TGTGCCAGCAGCTTGCAGGGGTACGGTCAGCCCCAGCATTTT.

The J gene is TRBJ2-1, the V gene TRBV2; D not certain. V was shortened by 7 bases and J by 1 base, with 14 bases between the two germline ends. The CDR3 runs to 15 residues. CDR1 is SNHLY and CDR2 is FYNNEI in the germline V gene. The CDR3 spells CASTEGLKSYNEQFF. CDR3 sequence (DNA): TGTGCCAGCACCGAAGGCCTAAAGTCCTACAATGAGCAGTTCTTC.